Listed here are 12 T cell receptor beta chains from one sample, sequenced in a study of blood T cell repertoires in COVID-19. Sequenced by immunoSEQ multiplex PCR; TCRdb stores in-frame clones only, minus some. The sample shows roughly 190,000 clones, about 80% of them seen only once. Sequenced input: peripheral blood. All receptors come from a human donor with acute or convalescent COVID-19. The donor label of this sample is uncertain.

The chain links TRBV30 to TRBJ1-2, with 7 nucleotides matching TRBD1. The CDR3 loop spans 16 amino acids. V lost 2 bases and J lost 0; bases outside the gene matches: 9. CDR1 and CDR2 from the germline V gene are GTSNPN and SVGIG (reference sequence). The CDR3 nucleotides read TGTGCCTGGAGTAGCCCCGACAGGGTTTCTAACTATGGCTACACCTTC. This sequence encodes CAWSSPDRVSNYGYTF.

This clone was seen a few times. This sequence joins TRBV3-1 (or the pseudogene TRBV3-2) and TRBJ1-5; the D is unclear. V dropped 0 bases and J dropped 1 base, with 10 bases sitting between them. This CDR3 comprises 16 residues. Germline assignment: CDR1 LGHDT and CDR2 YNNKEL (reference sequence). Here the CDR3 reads CASSQDWGESNQPQHF. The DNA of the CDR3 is TGTGCCAGCAGCCAAGATTGGGGAGAAAGCAATCAGCCCCAGCATTTT.

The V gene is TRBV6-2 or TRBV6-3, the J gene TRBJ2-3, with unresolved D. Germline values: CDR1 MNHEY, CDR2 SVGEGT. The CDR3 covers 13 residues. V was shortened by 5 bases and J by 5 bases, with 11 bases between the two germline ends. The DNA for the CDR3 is TGTGCCAGCAGTACCCCCCCGGTAGATACGCAGTATTTT. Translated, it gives CASSTPPVDTQYF.

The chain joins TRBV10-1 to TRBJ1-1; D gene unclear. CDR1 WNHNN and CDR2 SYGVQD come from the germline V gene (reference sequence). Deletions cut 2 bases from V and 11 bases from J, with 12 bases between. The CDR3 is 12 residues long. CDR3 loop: CASSEVRQAAFF. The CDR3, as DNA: TGCGCCAGCAGTGAGGTTAGGCAGGCGGCTTTCTTT.

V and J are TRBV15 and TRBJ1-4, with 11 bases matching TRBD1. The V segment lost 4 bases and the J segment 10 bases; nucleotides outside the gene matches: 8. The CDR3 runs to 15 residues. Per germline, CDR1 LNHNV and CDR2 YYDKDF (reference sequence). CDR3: CATSTGTGGWGKLFF. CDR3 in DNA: TGTGCCACCAGCACAGGGACAGGGGGATGGGGAAAACTGTTTTTT. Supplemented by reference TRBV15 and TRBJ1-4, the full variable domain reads DAMVIQNPRYQVTQFGKPVTLSCSQTLNHNVMYWYQQKSSQAPKLLFHYYDKDFNNEADTPDNFQSRRPNTSFCFLDIRSPGLGDTAMYLCATSTGTGGWGKLFFGSGTQLSVL.

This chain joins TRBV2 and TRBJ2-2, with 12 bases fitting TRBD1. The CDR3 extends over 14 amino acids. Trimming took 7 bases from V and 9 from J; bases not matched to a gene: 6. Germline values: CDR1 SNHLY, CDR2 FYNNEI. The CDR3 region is CASTGGQGARELFF. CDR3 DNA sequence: TGTGCCAGCACCGGGGGACAGGGGGCCCGGGAGCTGTTTTTT.

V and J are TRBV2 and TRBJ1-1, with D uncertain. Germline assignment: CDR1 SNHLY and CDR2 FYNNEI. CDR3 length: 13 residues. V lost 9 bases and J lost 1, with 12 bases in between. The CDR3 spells CASGPVGNTEAFF. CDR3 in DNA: TGTGCCAGTGGCCCAGTTGGGAACACTGAAGCTTTCTTT. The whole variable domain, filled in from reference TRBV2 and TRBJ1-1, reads EPEVTQTPSHQVTQMGQEVILRCVPISNHLYFYWYRQILGQKVEFLVSFYNNEISEKSEIFDDQFSVERPDGSNFTLKIRSTKLEDSAMYFCASGPVGNTEAFFGQGTRLTVV.

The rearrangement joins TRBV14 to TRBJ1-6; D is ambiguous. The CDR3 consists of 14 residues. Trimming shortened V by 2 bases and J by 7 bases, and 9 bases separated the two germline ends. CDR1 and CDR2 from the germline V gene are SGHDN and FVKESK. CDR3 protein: CASSQTERNSPLHF. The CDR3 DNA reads TGTGCCAGCAGCCAAACAGAGCGGAATTCACCCCTCCACTTT.

CDR3 in amino acids: CASSGSSGNTGELFF. In DNA form, the CDR3 reads TGTGCCAGCAGCGGTTCTAGCGGGAACACCGGGGAGCTGTTTTTT. The chain combines TRBV9 with TRBJ2-2; 7 bases match TRBD2. Germline lookup yields CDR1 SGDLS and CDR2 YYNGEE. J gave up 1 base and V 3 bases, and 3 bases lay outside the gene matches. CDR3 length equals 15 residues.

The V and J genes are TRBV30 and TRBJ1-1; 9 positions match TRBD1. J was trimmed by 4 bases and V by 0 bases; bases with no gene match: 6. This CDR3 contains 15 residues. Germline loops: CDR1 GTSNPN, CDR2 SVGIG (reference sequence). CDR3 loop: CAWSVGGTGSTEAFF. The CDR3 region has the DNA TGTGCCTGGAGTGTTGGGGGGACAGGGTCCACTGAAGCTTTCTTT.

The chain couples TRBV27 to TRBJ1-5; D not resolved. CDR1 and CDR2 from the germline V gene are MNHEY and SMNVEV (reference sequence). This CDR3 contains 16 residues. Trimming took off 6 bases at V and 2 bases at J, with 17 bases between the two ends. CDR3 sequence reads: CASSPRWGEGNQPQHF. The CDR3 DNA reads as TGTGCCAGCAGCCCCAGGTGGGGAGAAGGCAATCAGCCCCAGCATTTT.

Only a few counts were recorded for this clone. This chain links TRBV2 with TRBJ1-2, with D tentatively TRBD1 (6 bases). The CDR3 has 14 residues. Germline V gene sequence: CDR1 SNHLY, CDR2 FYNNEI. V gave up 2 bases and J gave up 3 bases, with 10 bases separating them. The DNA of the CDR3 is TGTGCCAGCAGTGAAACCAGGGGAGACTATGGCTACACCTTC. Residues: CASSETRGDYGYTF.